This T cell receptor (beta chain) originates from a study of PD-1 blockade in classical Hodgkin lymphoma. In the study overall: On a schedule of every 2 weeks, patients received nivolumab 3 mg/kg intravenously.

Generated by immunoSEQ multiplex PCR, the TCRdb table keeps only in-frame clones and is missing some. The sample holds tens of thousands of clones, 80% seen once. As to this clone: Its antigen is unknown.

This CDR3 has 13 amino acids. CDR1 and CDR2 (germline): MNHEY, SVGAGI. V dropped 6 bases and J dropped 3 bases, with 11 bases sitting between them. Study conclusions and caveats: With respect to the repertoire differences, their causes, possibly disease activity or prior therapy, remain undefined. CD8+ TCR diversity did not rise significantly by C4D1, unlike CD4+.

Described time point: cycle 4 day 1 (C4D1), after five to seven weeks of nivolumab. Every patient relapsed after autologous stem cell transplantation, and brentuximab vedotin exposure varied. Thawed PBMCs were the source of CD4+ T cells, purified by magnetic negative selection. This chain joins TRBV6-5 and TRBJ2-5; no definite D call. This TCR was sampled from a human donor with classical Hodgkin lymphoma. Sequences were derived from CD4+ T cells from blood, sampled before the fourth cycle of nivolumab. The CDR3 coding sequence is TGTGCCAGCAGAAGAAGGGTGGAAGAGACCCAGTACTTC. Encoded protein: CASRRRVEETQYF.